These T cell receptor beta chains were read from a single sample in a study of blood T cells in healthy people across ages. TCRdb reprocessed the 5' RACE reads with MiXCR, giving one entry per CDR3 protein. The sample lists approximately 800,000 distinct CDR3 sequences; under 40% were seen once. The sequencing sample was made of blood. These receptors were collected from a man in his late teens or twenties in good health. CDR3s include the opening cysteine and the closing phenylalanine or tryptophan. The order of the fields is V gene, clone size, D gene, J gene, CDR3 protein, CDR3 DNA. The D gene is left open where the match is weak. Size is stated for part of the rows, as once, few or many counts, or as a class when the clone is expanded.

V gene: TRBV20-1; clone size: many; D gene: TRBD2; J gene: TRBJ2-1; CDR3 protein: CSALLAGGGNEQFF; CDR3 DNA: TGCAGTGCACTACTAGCGGGGGGGGGTAATGAGCAGTTCTTC
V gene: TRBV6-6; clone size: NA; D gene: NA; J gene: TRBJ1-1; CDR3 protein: CASRLTRNTEAFF; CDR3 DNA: TGTGCCAGCAGGCTAACAAGGAACACTGAAGCTTTCTTT
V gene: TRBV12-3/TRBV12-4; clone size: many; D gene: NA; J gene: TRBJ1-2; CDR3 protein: CASSLGAGSGYGYTF; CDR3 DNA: TGTGCCAGCAGTTTAGGGGCAGGGTCGGGCTATGGCTACACCTTC
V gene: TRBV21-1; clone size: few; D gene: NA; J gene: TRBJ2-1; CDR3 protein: CASSNGLPFKPGLAGSSYNEQFF; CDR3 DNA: TGTGCCAGCAGCAACGGCCTCCCTTTTAAACCGGGACTAGCGGGGAGCTCCTACAATGAGCAGTTCTTC
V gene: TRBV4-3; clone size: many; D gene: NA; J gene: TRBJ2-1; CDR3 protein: CASSQVSNSYNEQFF; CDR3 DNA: TGCGCCAGCAGCCAAGTTTCCAACTCCTACAATGAGCAGTTCTTC
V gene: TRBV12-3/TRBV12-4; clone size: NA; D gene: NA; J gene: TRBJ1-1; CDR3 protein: CASSLVLRQKNTEAFF; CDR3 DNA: TGTGCCAGCAGTTTAGTTCTCCGGCAGAAGAACACTGAAGCTTTCTTT
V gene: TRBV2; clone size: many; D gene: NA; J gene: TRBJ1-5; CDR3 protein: CASQTAPYSNQPQHF; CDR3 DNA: TGTGCCAGTCAGACAGCGCCTTATAGCAATCAGCCCCAGCATTTT
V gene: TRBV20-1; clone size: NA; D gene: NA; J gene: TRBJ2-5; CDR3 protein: CSARDRVRQAEETQYF; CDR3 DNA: TGCAGTGCTAGAGATCGGGTACGGCAGGCCGAAGAGACCCAGTACTTC
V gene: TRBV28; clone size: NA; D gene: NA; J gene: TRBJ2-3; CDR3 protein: CASSPPPWSEDTQYF; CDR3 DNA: TGTGCCAGCAGTCCGCCCCCCTGGAGCGAAGATACGCAGTATTTT
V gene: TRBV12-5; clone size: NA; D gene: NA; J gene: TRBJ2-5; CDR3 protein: CASDGGEETQYF; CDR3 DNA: TGTGCTAGTGACGGGGGCGAAGAGACCCAGTACTTC
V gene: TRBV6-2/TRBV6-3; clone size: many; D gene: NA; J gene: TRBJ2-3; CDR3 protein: CASSQGARTQYF; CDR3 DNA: TGTGCCAGCAGCCAGGGAGCGCGCACGCAGTATTTT
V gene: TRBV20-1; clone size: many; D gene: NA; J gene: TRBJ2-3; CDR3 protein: CSAGTLSASTDTQYF; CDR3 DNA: TGCAGTGCTGGGACTCTCTCCGCAAGCACAGATACGCAGTATTTT
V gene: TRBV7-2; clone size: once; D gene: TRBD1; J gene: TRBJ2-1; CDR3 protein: CASSVQGQYNEQFF; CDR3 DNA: TGTGCCAGCAGCGTGCAGGGACAGTACAATGAGCAGTTCTTC
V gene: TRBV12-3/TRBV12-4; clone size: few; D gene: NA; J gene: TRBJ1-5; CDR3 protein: CASSRSEEQPQHF; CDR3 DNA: TGTGCCAGCAGCCGTTCGGAGGAACAGCCCCAGCATTTT
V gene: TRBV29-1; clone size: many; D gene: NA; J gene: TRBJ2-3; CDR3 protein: CSVYPFTRNTDTQYF; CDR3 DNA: TGCAGCGTCTATCCTTTCACCCGCAATACAGATACGCAGTATTTT
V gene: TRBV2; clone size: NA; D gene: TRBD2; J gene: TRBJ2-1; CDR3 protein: CASLAGGNEQFF; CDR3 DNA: TGTGCCAGCCTAGCGGGGGGCAATGAGCAGTTCTTC
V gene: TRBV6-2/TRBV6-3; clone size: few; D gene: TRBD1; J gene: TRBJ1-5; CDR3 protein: CASSYTSDREYNQPQHF; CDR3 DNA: TGTGCCAGCAGTTACACCTCCGACAGGGAATACAATCAGCCCCAGCATTTT
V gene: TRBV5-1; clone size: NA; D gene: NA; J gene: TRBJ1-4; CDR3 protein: CASSSVQGNNEKLFF; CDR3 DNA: TGCGCCAGCAGTTCCGTACAGGGTAATAATGAAAAACTGTTTTTT
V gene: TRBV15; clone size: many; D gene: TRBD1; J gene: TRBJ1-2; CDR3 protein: CATSSRDRDRGYTF; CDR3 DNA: TGTGCCACCAGCAGCCGGGACAGGGACCGCGGCTACACCTTC
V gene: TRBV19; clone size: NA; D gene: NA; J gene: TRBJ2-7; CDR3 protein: CASSSAYTSYEQYF; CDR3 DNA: TGTGCCAGTAGTAGCGCCTACACGTCCTACGAGCAGTACTTC
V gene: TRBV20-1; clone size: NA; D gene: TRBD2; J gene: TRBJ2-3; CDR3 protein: CSARVPIAGGRNTQYF; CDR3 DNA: TGCAGTGCTAGAGTTCCCATAGCGGGGGGGCGGAATACGCAGTATTTT
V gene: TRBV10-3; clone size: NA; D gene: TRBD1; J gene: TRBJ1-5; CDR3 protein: CAISVTGGADQPQHF; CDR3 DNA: TGTGCCATCAGTGTTACAGGGGGCGCAGATCAGCCCCAGCATTTT
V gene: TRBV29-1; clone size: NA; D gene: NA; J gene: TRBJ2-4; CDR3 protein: CSVEGRLAKNIQYF; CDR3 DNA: TGCAGCGTTGAGGGCAGATTAGCCAAAAACATTCAGTACTTC
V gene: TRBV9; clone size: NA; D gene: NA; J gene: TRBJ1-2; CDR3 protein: CASSVGGNSYGYTF; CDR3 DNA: TGTGCCAGCAGCGTCGGGGGGAACAGCTATGGCTACACCTTC
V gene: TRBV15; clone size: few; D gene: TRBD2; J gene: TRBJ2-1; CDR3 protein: CATSGGTSATLRSYNEQFF; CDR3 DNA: TGTGCCACCAGCGGAGGGACTAGCGCAACTTTACGCTCCTACAATGAGCAGTTCTTC
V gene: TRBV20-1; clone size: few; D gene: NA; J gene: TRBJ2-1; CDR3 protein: CSAAPGFSDNEQFF; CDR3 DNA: TGCAGTGCTGCGCCAGGATTTTCAGACAATGAGCAGTTCTTC
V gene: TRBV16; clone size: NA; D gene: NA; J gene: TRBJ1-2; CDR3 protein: CACRSTGAPYGYTF; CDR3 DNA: TGTGCCTGCCGCTCAACAGGCGCCCCCTATGGCTACACCTTC
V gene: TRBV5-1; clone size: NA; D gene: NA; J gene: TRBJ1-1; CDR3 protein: CASSPSSDGEAFF; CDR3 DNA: TGCGCCAGCAGCCCCTCCTCAGACGGTGAAGCTTTCTTT
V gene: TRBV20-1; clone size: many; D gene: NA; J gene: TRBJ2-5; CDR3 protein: CSASGRIRQETQYF; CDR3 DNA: TGCAGTGCTAGTGGGAGGATAAGACAAGAGACCCAGTACTTC
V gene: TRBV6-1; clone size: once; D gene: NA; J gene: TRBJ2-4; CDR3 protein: CASSEAGLRNEQYF; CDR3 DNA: TGTGCCAGCAGTGAAGCGGGACTGAGGAATGAGCAGTACTTC
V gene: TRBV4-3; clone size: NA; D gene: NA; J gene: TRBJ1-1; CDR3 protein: CASSQSDGLNTEAFF; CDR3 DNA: TGCGCCAGCAGCCAATCGGACGGGCTGAACACTGAAGCTTTCTTT
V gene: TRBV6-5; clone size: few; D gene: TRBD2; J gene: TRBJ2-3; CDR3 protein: CASRWTSGYTDTQYF; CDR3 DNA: TGTGCCAGCAGATGGACTAGCGGGTACACAGATACGCAGTATTTT
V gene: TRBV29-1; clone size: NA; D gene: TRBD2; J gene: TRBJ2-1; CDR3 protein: CSGGEGTYYNEQFF; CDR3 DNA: TGCAGCGGTGGGGAGGGCACCTACTACAATGAGCAGTTCTTC
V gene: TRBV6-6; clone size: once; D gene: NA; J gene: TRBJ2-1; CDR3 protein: CASSYLGDERFF; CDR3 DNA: TGTGCCAGCAGTTACTTGGGGGATGAGCGGTTCTTC
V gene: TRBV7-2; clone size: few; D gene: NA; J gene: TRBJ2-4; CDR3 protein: CASSLDHSENIQYF; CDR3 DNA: TGTGCCAGCAGCTTAGACCACAGTGAAAACATTCAGTACTTC
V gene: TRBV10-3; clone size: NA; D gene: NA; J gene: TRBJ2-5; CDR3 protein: CAISEGVAAETQYF; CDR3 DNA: TGTGCCATCAGTGAGGGGGTAGCGGCGGAGACCCAGTACTTC
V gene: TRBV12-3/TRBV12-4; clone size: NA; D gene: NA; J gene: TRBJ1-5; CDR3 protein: CASKEGSNQPQHF; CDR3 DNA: TGTGCCAGCAAGGAGGGAAGCAATCAGCCCCAGCATTTT
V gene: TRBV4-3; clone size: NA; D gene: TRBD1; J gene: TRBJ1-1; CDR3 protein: CASSQDGQGGTEAFF; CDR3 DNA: TGCGCCAGCAGCCAAGACGGACAGGGAGGCACTGAAGCTTTCTTT
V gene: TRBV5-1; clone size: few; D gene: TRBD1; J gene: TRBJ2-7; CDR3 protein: CASSPGQPVIVYEQYF; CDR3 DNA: TGCGCCAGCAGCCCGGGACAGCCGGTAATTGTCTACGAGCAGTACTTC
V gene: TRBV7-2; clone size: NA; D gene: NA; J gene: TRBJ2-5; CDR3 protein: CASSLSPPGTAGETQYF; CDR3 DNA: TGTGCCAGCAGCTTGAGCCCCCCGGGGACCGCTGGCGAGACCCAGTACTTC
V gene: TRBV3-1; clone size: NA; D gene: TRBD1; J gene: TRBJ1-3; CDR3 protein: CASRGTANTIYF; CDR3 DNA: TGTGCCAGCAGAGGGACAGCAAACACCATATATTTT
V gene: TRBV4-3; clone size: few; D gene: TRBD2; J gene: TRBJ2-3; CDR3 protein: CASSQDRAGGTDTQYF; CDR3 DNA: TGCGCCAGCAGCCAAGATAGGGCGGGGGGCACAGATACGCAGTATTTT
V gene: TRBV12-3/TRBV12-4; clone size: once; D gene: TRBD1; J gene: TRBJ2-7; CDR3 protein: CASSFGDSEYNEQYF; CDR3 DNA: TGTGCCAGCAGTTTCGGGGACAGTGAATACAATGAGCAGTACTTC
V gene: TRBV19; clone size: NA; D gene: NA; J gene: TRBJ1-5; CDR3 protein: CASSIGPTRGKSNQPQHF; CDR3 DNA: TGTGCCAGTAGTATTGGTCCCACAAGGGGAAAGAGCAATCAGCCCCAGCATTTT
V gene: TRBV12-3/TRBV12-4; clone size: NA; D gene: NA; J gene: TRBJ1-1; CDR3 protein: CASIVDGNTEAFF; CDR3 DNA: TGTGCCAGCATTGTGGACGGAAACACTGAAGCTTTCTTT
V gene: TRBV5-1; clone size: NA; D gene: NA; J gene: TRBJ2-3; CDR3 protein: CASSWLAVDTQYF; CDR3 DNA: TGCGCCAGCAGCTGGTTGGCTGTAGATACGCAGTATTTT
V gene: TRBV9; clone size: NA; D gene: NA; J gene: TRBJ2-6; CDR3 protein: CASSVRQGSSGANVLTF; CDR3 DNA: TGTGCCAGCAGCGTAAGGCAGGGGAGCTCTGGGGCCAACGTCCTGACTTTC
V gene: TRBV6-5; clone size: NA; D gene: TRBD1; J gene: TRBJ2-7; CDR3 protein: CASSTLTGASVYEQYF; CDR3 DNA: TGTGCCAGCAGTACTCTGACAGGGGCTTCGGTCTACGAGCAGTACTTC